This T cell receptor (beta chain) came from a study of blood T cell repertoires in COVID-19. Study overall: Collection of acute and convalescent COVID-19 samples took place in the United States, Italy and Spain. From T cells, B-cell-depleted T cells, or PBMCs came the material, which was cDNA or gDNA.

In Seattle, patients joined the study during active infection and were tracked longitudinally. CDR3 size: 15 residues. Germline CDR1 reads LNHDA; CDR2 reads SQIVND (reference sequence). The V and J ends lost 5 bases and 0 bases, in that order; junction bases with no gene match: 3. How the authors handled the data: Estimation of nucleated cell counts was performed using reference gene primer amplification. Assay: immunoSEQ multiplex PCR; the TCRdb copy retains only in-frame clones and omits some. The V and J calls and clone size come from that table; D and trimming were worked out from the DNA. The data show about 410,000 clones, 89% seen once.

Sequencing was performed on peripheral blood. This chain joins TRBV19 and TRBJ2-7; 11 positions match TRBD2. This sequence originates from a woman aged 35 to 49 with COVID-19, enrolled during active disease. This CDR3 is CASSASGRLSYEQYF. The CDR3, as DNA: TGTGCCAGTAGTGCTAGCGGGAGGCTCTCCTACGAGCAGTACTTC.